This note documents a single T cell receptor (beta chain) sequence. This sample was included in a study of blood T cell repertoires in COVID-19. Produced via immunoSEQ multiplex PCR; TCRdb's table is partial and in-frame only. The sample yields 250,000 or so clones, 85% to 90% seen once. V gave up 0 bases and J gave up 0 bases, with 5 bases separating them. The CDR3 length is 14 residues. Per germline, CDR1 MNHEY and CDR2 SVGAGI. The chain combines TRBV6-5 with TRBJ1-1; D unclear. This clonotype was obtained from a woman in her sixties or seventies with COVID-19, enrolled during active disease. Sequencing used peripheral blood. This CDR3 is CASSYSAVNTEAFF. The CDR3 region has the DNA TGTGCCAGCAGTTACTCGGCAGTGAACACTGAAGCTTTCTTT.